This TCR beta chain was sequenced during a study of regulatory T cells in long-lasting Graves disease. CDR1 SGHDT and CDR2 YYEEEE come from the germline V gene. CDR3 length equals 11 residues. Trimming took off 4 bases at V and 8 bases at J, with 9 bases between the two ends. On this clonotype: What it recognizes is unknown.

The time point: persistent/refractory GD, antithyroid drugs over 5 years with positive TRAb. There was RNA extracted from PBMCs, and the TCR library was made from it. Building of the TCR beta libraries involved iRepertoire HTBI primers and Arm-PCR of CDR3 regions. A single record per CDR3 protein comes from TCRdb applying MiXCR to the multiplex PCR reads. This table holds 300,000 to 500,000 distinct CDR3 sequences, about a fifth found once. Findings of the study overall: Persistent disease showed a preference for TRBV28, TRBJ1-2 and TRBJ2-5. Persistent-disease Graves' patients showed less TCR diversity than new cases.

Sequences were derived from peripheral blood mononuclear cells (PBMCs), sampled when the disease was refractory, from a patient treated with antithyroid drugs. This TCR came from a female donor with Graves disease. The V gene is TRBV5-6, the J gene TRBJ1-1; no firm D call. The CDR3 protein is CASSIGLEAFF. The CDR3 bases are TGTGCCAGCAGCATCGGCCTAGAAGCTTTCTTT.